Listed here are 26 T cell receptor beta chains from one sample, sequenced in a study of blood T cell repertoires in COVID-19. Clones were sequenced by immunoSEQ multiplex PCR, and TCRdb holds only the in-frame ones, with some missing. The top ten clones hold 3.6% of a sample with roughly 170,000 clones, about four fifths of them seen once. The specimen sequenced was PBMCs or T cells enriched from blood (not recorded which). The receptors stem from a woman aged 45 to 65 in a cohort exposed to, infected with or recovered from COVID-19 (not recorded which).

J is TRBJ1-1 and V is TRBV19; D possibly corresponds to TRBD1 (5 bases). The CDR3 totals 14 residues. Looked up from germline, CDR1 is LNHDA and CDR2 is SQIVND (reference sequence). Trimming took off 0 bases at V and 5 bases at J, with 10 bases between the two ends. The CDR3 nucleotides are TGTGCCAGTAGTATAGAAGCAGGGAGGACTGAAGCTTTCTTT. As protein: CASSIEAGRTEAFF.

V and J are TRBV5-5 and TRBJ2-1; D not certain. The CDR3 has 13 residues. Trimming cost V 4 bases and J 7 bases, with 12 bases left between them. CDR1 and CDR2 (germline): SGHKS, YYEKEE (reference sequence). The CDR3 sequence: CASSPMTRNEQFF. CDR3 in DNA: TGTGCCAGCAGCCCGATGACGAGGAATGAGCAGTTCTTC.

The chain recombines TRBV28 with TRBJ1-1; the D is unclear. Trimming removed 3 bases at V and 2 bases at J, with 13 bases between. Germline assignment: CDR1 MDHEN and CDR2 SYDVKM. CDR3 length: 15 amino acids. The CDR3 region has the DNA TGTGCCAGCAGTTTTTCTCGGACGGGAAACACTGAAGCTTTCTTT. This encodes CASSFSRTGNTEAFF.

V is TRBV11-2 and J is TRBJ2-3; TRBD2 agrees at 7 bases. The CDR3 extends over 14 amino acids. V trimming: 1 base; J trimming: 4 bases; junction bases outside the gene matches: 2. Germline V gives CDR1 SGHAT, CDR2 FQNNGV. DNA for the CDR3: TGTGCCAGCAGCTTAGGGGCGGGAGCAGATACGCAGTATTTT. As protein: CASSLGAGADTQYF.

This chain uses TRBV9 with TRBJ1-5, with D uncertain. The CDR3 is 14 residues long. Looked up from germline, CDR1 is SGDLS and CDR2 is YYNGEE. V was clipped by 0 bases and J by 3 bases, with 7 bases between them. CDR3 residues: CASSVGHFNQPQHF. CDR3 nucleotides: TGTGCCAGCAGCGTAGGCCACTTCAATCAGCCCCAGCATTTT.

V and J are TRBV28 and TRBJ2-7, with D possibly matching TRBD2 (6 bases). Germline CDR1 MDHEN, CDR2 SYDVKM. Trimming took off 1 base at V and 4 bases at J, with 17 bases between the two ends. CDR3 length: 16 amino acids. CDR3 amino acids: CASSLSGGKSIYEQYF. For the CDR3, the DNA is TGTGCCAGCAGTTTATCTGGGGGGAAGTCCATTTACGAGCAGTACTTC.

The rearrangement uses TRBV6-5 and TRBJ1-1, with a weak D call TRBD1 (6 bases). This CDR3 is 13 amino acids long. Germline V gene lookup returns CDR1 MNHEY and CDR2 SVGAGI. V was pared by 6 bases and J by 4 bases, with 12 bases between. CDR3 coding DNA: TGTGCCAGCAGGCGGGGGGCGGCCACTGAAGCTTTCTTT. The encoded protein is CASRRGAATEAFF.

The chain joins TRBV30 to TRBJ2-1; 7 bases align to TRBD1. CDR1 is GTSNPN and CDR2 is SVGIG in the germline V gene (reference sequence). The length of the CDR3 is 15 residues. The V and J ends lost 7 bases and 7 bases, in that order; junction bases with no gene match: 16. CDR3: CASQGQTSLRNEQFF. For the CDR3, the DNA is TGTGCCTCTCAGGGACAGACCTCCCTTCGGAATGAGCAGTTCTTC.

V gene TRBV19 combines with J gene TRBJ1-1, with 7 nucleotides matching TRBD1. The length of the CDR3 is 16 residues. The trim removed 6 bases at V and 4 bases at J, leaving 14 bases unmatched. The V gene's germline CDR1 is LNHDA and CDR2 SQIVND (reference sequence). In DNA, the CDR3 is TGTGCCAGTAGCTGGAACGAACCCTCAGGGGGCACTGAAGCTTTCTTT. This gives the protein CASSWNEPSGGTEAFF. Supplemented by reference TRBV19 and TRBJ1-1, the full variable domain reads DGGITQSPKYLFRKEGQNVTLSCEQNLNHDAMYWYRQDPGQGLRLIYYSQIVNDFQKGDIAEGYSVSREKKESFPLTVTSAQKNPTAFYLCASSWNEPSGGTEAFFGQGTRLTVV.

The J gene is TRBJ2-7, the V gene TRBV5-1, with 11 bases matching TRBD2. Germline V gives CDR1 SGHRS, CDR2 YFSETQ. The CDR3 runs 15 residues. Trimming cost V 3 bases and J 1 base; bases outside gene matches: 3. The DNA of the CDR3 is TGCGCCAGCAGCTCCGGGACTAGCGGATCCTACGAGCAGTACTTC. Amino acids: CASSSGTSGSYEQYF.

The chain combines TRBV27 with TRBJ2-3; maybe TRBD1 (6 bases). CDR3 length: 14 residues. Trimming left V 2 bases short and J 5 bases short, with 11 bases between. In germline, CDR1 is MNHEY, CDR2 SMNVEV (reference sequence). The CDR3 DNA is TGTGCCAGCAGTTTAGCAACCAGGGGAGATACGCAGTATTTT. Protein: CASSLATRGDTQYF.

The chain has TRBV11-2 and TRBJ2-1; weak D call: TRBD1 (5 bases). Between the trimmed V and J ends, which lost 5 bases and 2 bases, there was a span of 13 bases. The CDR3 has 15 amino acids. The V gene's germline CDR1 is SGHAT and CDR2 FQNNGV. This CDR3 is CASSRRGEAYNEQFF. CDR3 DNA sequence: TGTGCCAGCAGCCGTAGGGGTGAGGCCTACAATGAGCAGTTCTTC.

The V gene is TRBV5-1, the J gene TRBJ1-1, with 11 bases fitting TRBD1. CDR1 and CDR2 from the germline V gene are SGHRS and YFSETQ. This CDR3 region has 16 residues. V lost 4 bases and J lost 10; bases outside the gene matches: 15. The CDR3 DNA is TGCGCCAGCAGCAGCACTCCGGGACAGGGGGGTTTGGGAGCTTTCTTT. Encoded protein: CASSSTPGQGGLGAFF.

This chain connects TRBV5-4 to TRBJ1-1, with a weak D call TRBD1 (6 bases). Germline V gene data show CDR1 as SGHNT and CDR2 as YYREEE (reference sequence). This CDR3 is built from 13 residues. Trimming left V 7 bases short and J 5 bases short, with 15 bases between. Here the CDR3 reads CASHKQGRTEAFF. The CDR3, as DNA: TGTGCCAGCCATAAACAGGGAAGGACTGAAGCTTTCTTT.

In DNA, the CDR3 is TGCGCCAGCACGCTTGGCGGGGATTTGAACACTGAAGCTTTCTTT. Translated, it gives CASTLGGDLNTEAFF. The chain links TRBV5-1 to TRBJ1-1; no firm D call. V was cut by 6 bases and J by 0 bases, with 15 bases left in between. The CDR3 is made up of 15 amino acids. Germline lookup yields CDR1 SGHRS and CDR2 YFSETQ.

The chain carries TRBV12-3 or TRBV12-4 and TRBJ1-4, with D unresolved. With 2 bases removed from V and 5 bases from J, the gap between germline ends came to 6 bases. CDR3 length equals 13 residues. CDR3 in amino acids: CASSLSLNEKLFF. DNA of the CDR3: TGTGCCAGCAGTTTATCTCTCAATGAAAAACTGTTTTTT.

This clone was seen a few times. This chain links TRBV5-6 with TRBJ1-6; 8 bases match TRBD1. CDR1 and CDR2 (germline): SGHDT, YYEEEE. With 0 bases clipped from V and 5 bases from J, the junction kept 1 base outside the gene matches. This CDR3 spans 15 amino acids. As DNA, the CDR3 is TGTGCCAGCAGCTTGGTACAGGGGGATAATTCACCCCTCCACTTT. This encodes CASSLVQGDNSPLHF.

The chain links TRBV6-5 to TRBJ2-2; 7 bases agree with TRBD2. From germline, CDR1 is MNHEY and CDR2 SVGAGI. The CDR3 is 16 amino acids. With 4 bases clipped from V and 5 bases from J, the junction kept 10 bases outside the gene matches. The CDR3 DNA is TGTGCCAGCAGTTCCAGCGGGGTTTCAAGAACCGGGGAGCTGTTTTTT. This encodes CASSSSGVSRTGELFF.

This chain joins TRBV18 and TRBJ1-4; maybe TRBD1 (6 bases). Germline loops: CDR1 KGHSH, CDR2 LQKENI. The CDR3 sequence is 14 residues long. V lost 2 bases and J 4 bases, leaving 8 bases between the germline ends. This CDR3 is CASSPRGSNEKLFF. DNA for the CDR3: TGTGCCAGCTCACCAAGGGGGAGTAATGAAAAACTGTTTTTT.

The chain links TRBV7-2 to TRBJ2-3; D call uncertain. Germline V CDR1 and CDR2: SGHTA, FQGNSA. V lost 4 bases to trimming and J lost 4 bases, with 18 bases between them. This CDR3 region has 16 residues. The CDR3, as DNA: TGTGCCAGCAGCTCCAACCGACTCCTCTGGGCAGATACGCAGTATTTT. Translated, it gives CASSSNRLLWADTQYF.

The chain employs TRBV19 and TRBJ2-5; 15 bases are a match to TRBD2. The CDR3 loop spans 16 amino acids. From germline, CDR1 is LNHDA and CDR2 SQIVND (reference sequence). The CDR3 DNA is TGTGCTACGACCCGGACTAGCGGGGGGGCCGGCGAGACCCAGTACTTC. This encodes CATTRTSGGAGETQYF.

The sample holds a few counts of this clone. The V gene is TRBV7-2, the J gene TRBJ2-7, with D perhaps TRBD1 (6 bases). Trimming removed 7 bases from V and 3 bases from J, with 13 bases in between. Germline CDR1 is SGHTA and CDR2 is FQGNSA. CDR3 size: 13 residues. CDR3 nucleotides: TGTGCCAGCATATACAGGGATGGCTACGAGCAGTACTTC. It codes for CASIYRDGYEQYF.

The chain employs TRBV5-1 and TRBJ2-3; D is undetermined. V was pared by 4 bases and J by 3 bases, with 18 bases between. The germline V gene encodes CDR1 SGHRS and CDR2 YFSETQ. There are 16 residues in the CDR3. CDR3 bases: TGCGCCAGCAGCGTGGGTGTCCCGGGTTTGACAGATACGCAGTATTTT. Its protein is CASSVGVPGLTDTQYF.

V gene TRBV18 combines with J gene TRBJ1-4; D unresolved. V lost 6 bases to trimming and J lost 4 bases, with 15 bases between them. Looked up from germline, CDR1 is KGHSH and CDR2 is LQKENI. CDR3 length: 15 residues. In DNA form, the CDR3 reads TGTGCCAGCTCCGGTGGACTGGGGATTAATGAAAAACTGTTTTTT. Translated, it gives CASSGGLGINEKLFF.

This clone was counted once. J is TRBJ2-1 and V is TRBV5-6, with 7 bases aligning to TRBD2. Trimming removed 0 bases from V and 6 bases from J; junction bases left unmatched: 9. The CDR3 has 16 residues. Per germline, CDR1 SGHDT and CDR2 YYEEEE. As DNA, the CDR3 is TGTGCCAGCAGCTTGGAGGGATCTAGCGGTCGCAATGAGCAGTTCTTC. Translating gives CASSLEGSSGRNEQFF.

The J gene is TRBJ1-5, the V gene TRBV5-1; TRBD1 might be the D (6 bases). The CDR3 runs 14 residues. Germline V gene data show CDR1 as SGHRS and CDR2 as YFSETQ. Between the trimmed V and J ends, which lost 0 bases and 3 bases, there was a span of 7 bases. The CDR3 loop reads CASSLGTDNQPQHF. The DNA for the CDR3 is TGCGCCAGCAGCTTGGGGACAGACAATCAGCCCCAGCATTTT. Using reference TRBV5-1 and TRBJ1-5 for the parts outside the CDR3, the full variable domain is KAGVTQTPRYLIKTRGQQVTLSCSPISGHRSVSWYQQTPGQGLQFLFEYFSETQRNKGNFPGRFSGRQFSNSRSEMNVSTLELGDSALYLCASSLGTDNQPQHFGDGTRLSIL.